This is a list of T cell receptor beta chains from one sample in a study of patients and donors after allogeneic stem cell transplantation. MiXCR, run by TCRdb on the RT-PCR reads, gives a single entry per CDR3 protein. Of some 230,000 distinct CDR3 sequences listed, 14% are singletons. Sequencing was performed on blood, either unsorted or a sorted T cell fraction (not recorded which). Receptor source: a human donor who was either an allogeneic HSCT recipient or a stem cell or donor lymphocyte infusion donor (not recorded which). It is not recorded whose cells these are; they may come from a transplant donor. Both conserved end residues are part of each CDR3. Each record gives: J gene, V gene, D gene, clone size, CDR3 protein, CDR3 DNA. The D gene is left open where the match is weak. Clone size is stated in some rows and not others, as once, few, many or a class when expanded.

>TRBJ1-3|TRBV18|.|many
CASSPDATDSGNTIYF
TGTGCCAGCTCACCAGACGCAACTGACTCTGGAAACACCATATATTTT
>TRBJ2-3|TRBV21-1|.|.
CASSGPGQGTWTDTQYF
TGTGCCAGCAGCGGGCCGGGACAGGGGACCTGGACAGATACGCAGTATTTT
>TRBJ2-7|TRBV28|.|many
CATPRGRVRYEQYF
TGTGCCACCCCGCGGGGCAGGGTTCGCTACGAGCAGTACTTC
>TRBJ1-2|TRBV6-1|.|.
CASSSWGNYGYTF
TGTGCCAGCAGTAGTTGGGGGAACTATGGCTACACCTTC
>TRBJ2-2|TRBV12-3/TRBV12-4|.|.
CASSLLAAGPAGELFF
TGTGCCAGCAGTTTATTAGCTGCGGGACCAGCCGGGGAGCTGTTTTTT
>TRBJ1-2|TRBV5-4|.|.
CASSLKGIVNYGYTF
TGTGCCAGCAGCTTGAAAGGGATCGTTAACTATGGCTACACCTTC
>TRBJ2-1|TRBV6-2/TRBV6-3|TRBD2|.
CASRPWTSGYNEQFF
TGTGCCAGCAGACCTTGGACTAGCGGCTACAATGAGCAGTTCTTC
>TRBJ2-1|TRBV6-6|.|few
CASTYPTYNEQFF
TGTGCCAGCACCTACCCCACCTACAATGAGCAGTTCTTC
>TRBJ1-1|TRBV5-1|.|many
CASSLEGPTAEAFF
TGCGCCAGCAGCTTGGAGGGACCGACAGCAGAAGCTTTCTTT
>TRBJ2-3|TRBV11-3|TRBD1|few
CASSNRQGDTDTQYF
TGTGCCAGCAGCAACCGACAGGGGGACACAGATACGCAGTATTTT
>TRBJ2-5|TRBV4-3|TRBD2|few
CASSQVMEAGGQETQYF
TGCGCCAGCAGCCAAGTTATGGAAGCGGGGGGGCAAGAGACCCAGTACTTC
>TRBJ1-1|TRBV5-1|.|few
CASSVGKGTEAFF
TGCGCCAGCAGCGTCGGGAAGGGAACTGAAGCTTTCTTT
>TRBJ2-1|TRBV7-9|TRBD2|.
CAGSSLGTSYEQFF
TGTGCCGGCAGCTCCCTCGGGACTAGTTATGAGCAGTTCTTC
>TRBJ2-2|TRBV5-1|TRBD1|.
CASSRDRGAGELFF
TGCGCCAGCAGCCGCGACAGGGGCGCCGGGGAGCTGTTTTTT
>TRBJ2-5|TRBV24-1|.|many
CATSDPRAGKQETQYF
TGTGCCACCAGTGACCCCCGGGCGGGGAAGCAAGAGACCCAGTACTTC
>TRBJ1-5|TRBV10-2|.|.
CASRSSGTTSNQPQHF
TGCGCCAGCAGATCATCCGGGACAACCAGCAATCAGCCCCAGCATTTT
>TRBJ1-2|TRBV18|.|.
CASTETVFYGYTF
TGTGCCAGCACTGAGACAGTTTTCTATGGCTACACCTTC
>TRBJ1-1|TRBV11-2|.|many
CASSRTENTEAFF
TGTGCCAGCAGCCGGACAGAGAACACTGAAGCTTTCTTT
>TRBJ1-6|TRBV6-1|TRBD1|many
CASRKDRVVNSPLHF
TGTGCCAGCAGGAAGGACAGGGTGGTTAATTCACCCCTCCACTTT
>TRBJ2-1|TRBV7-8|.|few
CASSLRGGQGSYNEQFF
TGTGCCAGCAGCCTGCGGGGGGGACAGGGCTCCTACAATGAGCAGTTCTTC
>TRBJ2-3|TRBV19|.|.
CASSMGRTDTQYF
TGTGCCAGTAGTATGGGGCGAACAGATACGCAGTATTTT
>TRBJ2-7|TRBV7-6|TRBD1|.
CASSPGTGDPYEQYF
TGTGCCAGCAGCCCCGGGACAGGGGACCCCTACGAGCAGTACTTC